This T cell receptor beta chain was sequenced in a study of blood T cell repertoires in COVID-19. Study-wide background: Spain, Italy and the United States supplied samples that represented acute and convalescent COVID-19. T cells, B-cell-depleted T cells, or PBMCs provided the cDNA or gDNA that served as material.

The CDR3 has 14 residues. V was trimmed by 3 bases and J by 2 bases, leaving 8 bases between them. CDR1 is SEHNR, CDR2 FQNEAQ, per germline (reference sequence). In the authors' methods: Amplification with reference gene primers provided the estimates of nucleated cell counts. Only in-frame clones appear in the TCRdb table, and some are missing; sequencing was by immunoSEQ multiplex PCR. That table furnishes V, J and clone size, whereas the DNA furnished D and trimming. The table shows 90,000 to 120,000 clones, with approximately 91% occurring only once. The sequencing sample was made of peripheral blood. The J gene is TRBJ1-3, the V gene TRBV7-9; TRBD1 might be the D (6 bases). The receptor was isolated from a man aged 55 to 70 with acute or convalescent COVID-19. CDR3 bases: TGTGCCAGCAGCTTCAACAGGGCTGGAAACACCATATATTTT. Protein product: CASSFNRAGNTIYF.